The source of this T cell receptor beta chain is a study of post-analysis software for immune sequencing data. Study summary: Relapsing-remitting, secondary progressive and progressive-relapsing forms of multiple sclerosis all featured among disease courses.

General study points: The study found significantly lower normalized Chao1 diversity in multiple sclerosis patients than in controls.

cDNA libraries of TCR beta carried unique molecular identifiers. TCRdb re-analysed the PCR reads in MiXCR, keeping a single row per CDR3 protein. The table shows more than 500,000 distinct CDR3 sequences, with 34% occurring only once. Regarding this clonotype: Antigen specificity is unknown.

Sequencing was carried out using blood. This receptor was obtained from a girl aged 2 to 17 with multiple sclerosis.

DNA of the CDR3: TGCGCCAGCAGGGCATGGACAGGCCTACCCTCTGGGGCCAACGTCCTGACTTTC. Translating gives CASRAWTGLPSGANVLTF. The rearrangement joins TRBV5-1 to TRBJ2-6, with 7 positions matching TRBD1. CDR1 is SGHRS, CDR2 YFSETQ, per germline. V shed 5 bases and J 0 bases; nucleotides not matched to a gene: 11. The CDR3 extends over 18 amino acids.